This T cell receptor beta chain was recovered during a study of response to subunit inactivated influenza vaccine. A single record per CDR3 protein comes from TCRdb applying MiXCR to the RT-PCR reads. Altogether around 250,000 distinct CDR3 sequences are present, about 12% being singletons, with the ten largest covering 7.8%. This clonotype was counted a few times. Its antigen remains unknown. General study points: Few additional T cells are recruited per seasonal influenza vaccination, authors suggested.

The sequence was collected from a man aged 50 to 59 who received an inactivated influenza vaccine. Sequencing was performed on non-naive T cells sorted from PBMCs, taken less than 15 days before vaccination.

Written as DNA, the CDR3 is TGTGCCAGCAGCTTAGAGGGGACACGGAATGAAAAACTGTTTTTT. Translating gives CASSLEGTRNEKLFF. This chain uses TRBV7-9 with TRBJ1-4; possibly TRBD1 for D (6 bases). Germline-derived CDR1 and CDR2 are SEHNR and FQNEAQ (reference sequence). This CDR3 has 15 amino acids. V gave up 1 base and J gave up 5 bases, with 11 bases separating them. The whole variable domain, remainder taken from reference TRBV7-9 and TRBJ1-4, is DTGVSQNPRHKITKRGQNVTFRCDPISEHNRLYWYRQTLGQGPEFLTYFQNEAQLEKSRLLSDRFSAERPKGSFSTLEIQRTEQGDSAMYLCASSLEGTRNEKLFFGSGTQLSVL.